What follows are 21 T cell receptor beta chains derived from one specimen sequenced in a study of T cell changes during pregnancy in multiple sclerosis. The method was immunoSEQ multiplex PCR; TCRdb's version includes in-frame clones alone and lacks a portion of them. This sample has some 70,000 clones; 85% to 95% occur once, and the top ten carry 3% to 3.5%. The source was CD8+ T cells from peripheral blood mononuclear cells, collected in the third trimester of pregnancy. The receptors were gathered from a female donor in good health, enrolled as a control in a pregnancy study.

V gene TRBV15 combines with J gene TRBJ1-1; D is possibly TRBD1 (5 bases). Deletions cut 8 bases from V and 1 base from J, with 20 bases between. Germline V gene sequence: CDR1 LNHNV, CDR2 YYDKDF (reference sequence). The CDR3 length is 16 residues. CDR3 DNA: TGTGCCACCTTAGACAGACCCGCGCACCCGAACACTGAAGCTTTCTTT. Translated: CATLDRPAHPNTEAFF.

The chain is built from TRBV7-9 and TRBJ2-7, with TRBD2 identical over 10 bases. Trimming removed 2 bases from V and 5 bases from J; junction bases left unmatched: 0. CDR3 size: 13 residues. Germline V gives CDR1 SEHNR, CDR2 FQNEAQ (reference sequence). The CDR3 nucleotides read TGTGCCAGCAGCTTACTAGCGGGGGACGAGCAGTACTTC. Encoded protein: CASSLLAGDEQYF.

The V gene is TRBV19, the J gene TRBJ1-2; D ambiguous. The V and J ends lost 4 bases and 8 bases respectively, with 8 bases between them. The length of the CDR3 is 11 residues. CDR1 LNHDA and CDR2 SQIVND come from the germline V gene (reference sequence). CDR3 sequence: CASSTGWGYTF. CDR3 nucleotide sequence: TGTGCCAGTAGTACCGGGTGGGGCTACACCTTC. The full variable domain, in which reference TRBV19 and TRBJ1-2 provide the parts outside the CDR3, is DGGITQSPKYLFRKEGQNVTLSCEQNLNHDAMYWYRQDPGQGLRLIYYSQIVNDFQKGDIAEGYSVSREKKESFPLTVTSAQKNPTAFYLCASSTGWGYTFGSGTRLTVV.

CDR3 DNA: TGTGCTAGTGCCACAGGGGGAAGGGGTGAAAAACTGTTTTTT. Translation: CASATGGRGEKLFF. The V call is TRBV12-5, the J call TRBJ1-4, with 8 bases that match TRBD1. V gave up 7 bases and J gave up 7 bases; unmatched junction bases: 8. The germline gives CDR1 LGHNT, CDR2 FRNRAP. This CDR3 has 14 residues.

The rearrangement uses TRBV30 and TRBJ1-1; no clear D gene. Germline CDR1 and CDR2: GTSNPN and SVGIG (reference sequence). CDR3 size: 14 residues. The V end was cut by 2 bases, the J end by 6 bases, with 16 bases between. This CDR3 reads CAWSPIRRGAEAFF. The CDR3 DNA reads TGTGCCTGGAGTCCGATCCGTCGGGGAGCTGAAGCTTTCTTT.

This rearrangement joins TRBV7-2 to TRBJ1-6, with D hard to call. This CDR3 contains 17 residues. From germline, CDR1 is SGHTA and CDR2 FQGNSA. Trimming removed 5 bases from V and 0 bases from J, with 14 bases in between. CDR3 sequence reads: CASSTSAGYSYNSPLHF. CDR3 nucleotides: TGTGCCAGCAGCACCTCGGCGGGTTACTCCTATAATTCACCCCTCCACTTT.

The chain uses TRBV9 and TRBJ2-5; 7 nucleotides match TRBD2. J lost 2 bases, V lost 0 bases, and 7 bases had no gene match. From germline, CDR1 is SGDLS and CDR2 YYNGEE. The CDR3 covers 16 residues. The CDR3 DNA is TGTGCCAGCAGCGTAGAAAGCGGGATCTATCAAGAGACCCAGTACTTC. It translates to CASSVESGIYQETQYF.

The chain has TRBV27 and TRBJ2-1, with TRBD2 as a possible D gene (5 bases). Trimming removed 5 bases from V and 5 bases from J, with 19 bases in between. CDR3 length: 16 residues. The germline gives CDR1 MNHEY, CDR2 SMNVEV (reference sequence). The chain's CDR3 is CASSTLLGQLDNEQFF. In DNA, the CDR3 is TGTGCCAGCAGTACCTTGCTAGGTCAACTAGACAATGAGCAGTTCTTC.

V and J are TRBV7-9 and TRBJ2-2, with 8 bases lining up with TRBD1. After removal of 7 bases from V and 3 bases from J, the junction contained 4 bases not matched to a gene. The CDR3 runs 14 residues. Germline V gives CDR1 SEHNR, CDR2 FQNEAQ (reference sequence). CDR3 nucleotide sequence: TGTGCCAGCACCGGACAGGGAGACACCGGGGAGCTGTTTTTT. Translation gives CASTGQGDTGELFF. Full variable domain (missing parts from reference TRBV7-9 and TRBJ2-2): DTGVSQNPRHKITKRGQNVTFRCDPISEHNRLYWYRQTLGQGPEFLTYFQNEAQLEKSRLLSDRFSAERPKGSFSTLEIQRTEQGDSAMYLCASTGQGDTGELFFGEGSRLTVL.

The chain combines TRBV9 with TRBJ2-1; 16 positions match TRBD2. With V trimmed by 0 bases and J by 8 bases, 8 bases remained unmatched. Per germline, CDR1 SGDLS and CDR2 YYNGEE. This CDR3 contains 18 residues. CDR3 residues: CASSVEGTSGGAGDEQFF. In nucleotides, the CDR3 is TGTGCCAGCAGCGTAGAGGGGACTAGCGGGGGGGCCGGGGATGAGCAGTTCTTC.

The chain's CDR3 is CATRGTGDMNTEAFF. The CDR3 DNA reads as TGTGCCACAAGGGGGACAGGTGACATGAACACTGAAGCTTTCTTT. This sequence joins TRBV19 and TRBJ1-1; TRBD1 agrees at 8 bases. The CDR3 consists of 15 residues. Germline CDR1 LNHDA, CDR2 SQIVND (reference sequence). With 10 bases clipped from V and 0 bases from J, the junction kept 10 bases outside the gene matches.

In nucleotides, the CDR3 is TGTGCCAGCAGTTTTGACAGGCTCAATGAGCAGTTCTTC. It translates to CASSFDRLNEQFF. The chain joins TRBV27 to TRBJ2-1, with D possibly being TRBD1 (6 bases). The germline V gene has CDR1 MNHEY and CDR2 SMNVEV (reference sequence). Trimming removed 3 bases at V and 6 bases at J, with 9 bases between. The CDR3 runs to 13 residues.

The chain combines TRBV30 with TRBJ2-7, with D perhaps TRBD1 (5 bases). Deletions cut 2 bases from V and 8 bases from J, with 16 bases between. This CDR3 has 13 amino acids. From germline, CDR1 is GTSNPN and CDR2 SVGIG (reference sequence). CDR3 protein: CAWSTLQGQKQYF. The CDR3 bases are TGTGCCTGGAGTACCCTCCAGGGCCAGAAGCAGTACTTC.

The chain employs TRBV21-1 and TRBJ1-6; TRBD1 was called by the table and not checked on the DNA. TRBV21-1 is annotated as a pseudogene. CDR3 length: 19 amino acids. The CDR3 sequence is CASSGGLDRIGSYNSPLHF. CDR3 sequence (DNA): TGTGCCAGCAGCGGCGGGCTGGACAGGATCGGCTCCTATAATTCACCCCTCCACTTT.

The chain couples TRBV7-9 to TRBJ1-1; 10 bases match TRBD1. V shed 5 bases and J 0 bases; nucleotides not matched to a gene: 6. The CDR3 spans 16 residues. Germline loops: CDR1 SEHNR, CDR2 FQNEAQ (reference sequence). The CDR3 reads CASSHRDRGLNTEAFF. The CDR3 DNA reads as TGTGCCAGCAGCCACCGGGACAGGGGACTGAACACTGAAGCTTTCTTT.

This chain links TRBV5-1 with TRBJ2-3, with D possibly being TRBD1 (5 bases). This CDR3 is 16 amino acids long. Deletions cut 3 bases from V and 2 bases from J, with 16 bases between. Germline loops: CDR1 SGHRS, CDR2 YFSETQ. In DNA form, the CDR3 reads TGCGCCAGCAGCTCTACTTTATCGGACATCACAGATACGCAGTATTTT. Translation: CASSSTLSDITDTQYF.

This chain joins TRBV4-2 and TRBJ1-4; possibly TRBD1 for D (5 bases). Trimming removed 1 base at V and 7 bases at J, with 10 bases between. CDR3 length: 14 residues. Germline CDR1 and CDR2: LGHNA and YNFKEQ. CDR3 DNA sequence: TGTGCCAGCAGCCAAGGGGGGGAGGGTGAAAAACTGTTTTTT. This encodes CASSQGGEGEKLFF.

This rearrangement joins TRBV30 to TRBJ2-7, with TRBD1 identical over 9 bases. This CDR3 has 12 amino acids. Trimming cost V 3 bases and J 7 bases; bases outside gene matches: 4. Germline V gives CDR1 GTSNPN, CDR2 SVGIG (reference sequence). CDR3 sequence reads: CAWSGQGWEQYF. DNA for the CDR3: TGTGCCTGGAGCGGACAGGGGTGGGAGCAGTACTTC.

The chain carries TRBV9 and TRBJ2-1, with TRBD2 identical over 13 bases. V was pared by 3 bases and J by 9 bases, with 6 bases of the junction left unmatched. The CDR3 totals 15 residues. Germline V gene lookup returns CDR1 SGDLS and CDR2 YYNGEE. CDR3 residues: CASSDGTSGGVEQFF. The CDR3 coding sequence is TGTGCCAGCAGCGACGGCACTAGCGGGGGGGTTGAGCAGTTCTTC.

The chain carries TRBV9 and TRBJ1-2; 7 bases are a match to TRBD1. The CDR3 consists of 14 residues. Trimming took 3 bases from V and 4 from J; bases not matched to a gene: 6. Germline CDR1 is SGDLS and CDR2 is YYNGEE. The CDR3 DNA follows: TGTGCCAGCAGCGCCGCGACAGGGCCCTATGGCTACACCTTC. Residues: CASSAATGPYGYTF.

The rearrangement links TRBV19 to TRBJ1-2; D may be TRBD1 (6 bases). CDR1 LNHDA and CDR2 SQIVND come from the germline V gene (reference sequence). V was cut by 4 bases and J by 4 bases, with 10 bases left in between. CDR3 length: 13 residues. CDR3 sequence: CASSTVQGYGYTF. CDR3 nucleotide sequence: TGTGCCAGTAGTACGGTACAGGGCTATGGCTACACCTTC.